The T cell receptor beta chain under discussion was sequenced for a study of spatial heterogeneity in lung cancer. The V end was cut by 4 bases, the J end by 9 bases, with 18 bases between. CDR1 is SEHNR, CDR2 FQNEAQ, per germline (reference sequence). This CDR3 is built from 14 residues. TCR cDNA molecules each carried a unique molecular identifier. MiXCR, run by TCRdb on the 5' RACE reads, gives a single entry per CDR3 protein. This table has about 30,000 distinct CDR3 sequences, approximately 6% appearing once. This clonotype occurred many times. Time point described: blood at routine non-recurrence follow-up after resection. Tumor, nontumor lung or frozen PBMC supplied whole RNA that was sequenced unsorted.

The V call is TRBV7-9, the J call TRBJ1-2; possible D gene TRBD1, 6 bases. The TCR sequence derives from a male donor with early-stage non-small cell lung cancer. The sample in question was PBMCs, obtained at follow-up. The CDR3 loop is CASSSWDISQSYTF. The CDR3 DNA sequence: TGTGCCAGCAGCTCCTGGGACATTTCCCAGAGCTACACCTTC.